One and the same sample provided the 18 T cell receptor beta chains below, sequenced in a study of T cells expressing NK-cell markers. Reanalyzing the 5' RACE reads, TCRdb keeps one entry per CDR3 protein, without DNA. The sample data list 200,000 to 300,000 distinct CDR3 sequences. Input material: blood T cells: a sorted CD56 or NKG2C T cell subset, CD4+ or CD8+ T cells, or bulk PBMC T cells (not recorded which). These receptors were collected from a woman aged 18 to 75 in good health.

The chain links TRBV7-8 to TRBJ2-1. The V gene's germline CDR1 is SGHVS and CDR2 FQNEAQ. The CDR3 loop spans 15 amino acids. The CDR3 is CASSRTEIIYNEQFF. The entire variable domain, with the rest obtained from reference TRBV7-8 and TRBJ2-1, is as follows: GAGVSQSPRYKVAKRGQDVALRCDPISGHVSLFWYQQALGQGPEFLTYFQNEAQLDKSGLPSDRFFAERPEGSVSTLKIQRTQQEDSAVYLCASSRTEIIYNEQFFGPGTRLTVL.

The genes are TRBV5-1 and TRBJ2-3. CDR1 and CDR2 from the germline V gene are SGHRS and YFSETQ. CDR3 length: 14 amino acids. The CDR3 region is CASSLDLGTDTQYF.

The chain carries TRBV20-1 and TRBJ1-5; with no DNA, the TCRdb D assignment of TRBD1 cannot be verified. Germline-derived CDR1 and CDR2 are DFQATT and SNEGSKA (reference sequence). The CDR3 is made up of 14 amino acids. CDR3 region: CSAEDRRSNQPQHF.

The chain employs TRBV10-2 and TRBJ2-1; TCRdb's D call, TRBD1, is unchecked because there is no DNA. This CDR3 has 16 residues. CDR1 is WSHSY, CDR2 SAAADI, per germline. CDR3 in amino acids: CASKKRTGGAGDEQFF.

CDR3 in amino acids: CASSKGPFEAFF. This chain joins TRBV7-9 and TRBJ1-1. CDR3 length equals 12 residues. The germline V gene has CDR1 SEHNR and CDR2 FQNEAQ (reference sequence).

CDR3 in amino acids: CASSRQGASYEQYF. The chain joins TRBV19 to TRBJ2-7; TCRdb's D call of TRBD1 is untestable without DNA. CDR3 size: 14 residues. Germline V gene lookup returns CDR1 LNHDA and CDR2 SQIVND (reference sequence).

The gene calls are TRBV28 and TRBJ2-1; checking the TCRdb D call of TRBD2 is not possible without DNA. Germline assignment: CDR1 MDHEN and CDR2 SYDVKM. The CDR3 has 16 amino acids. The CDR3 reads CASSLLGGSTGNEQFF.

The V gene is TRBV5-1, the J gene TRBJ2-7; TCRdb designates TRBD2, a call that cannot be tested without DNA. The CDR3 totals 17 residues. Germline assignment: CDR1 SGHRS and CDR2 YFSETQ. The CDR3 reads CASSFGTSGRAGYEQYF.

CDR3 sequence reads: CASSGRENTEAFF. The chain joins TRBV5-1 to TRBJ1-1; TCRdb picks TRBD1, but there is no DNA to check that call. Per the germline V gene, CDR1 is SGHRS and CDR2 is YFSETQ. This CDR3 is built from 13 residues.

The V call is TRBV12-3 or TRBV12-4, the J call TRBJ2-7; TCRdb designates TRBD2, a call that cannot be tested without DNA. This CDR3 region has 15 residues. The CDR3 sequence is CASSLGTSGTYEQYF.

The chain joins TRBV11-1 to TRBJ2-2. CDR1 and CDR2 from the germline V gene are SGHAT and FQDESV (reference sequence). This CDR3 has 12 amino acids. CDR3 residues: CASSFFTGELFF.

The CDR3 spells CASRLTGTGGLEQFF. This chain links TRBV12-3 or TRBV12-4 with TRBJ2-1; no DNA is available, so the TRBD1 call from TCRdb remains unchecked. The CDR3 runs 15 residues.

The chain recombines TRBV4-3 with TRBJ1-6. Germline V gene lookup returns CDR1 LGHNA and CDR2 YSLEER. The CDR3 has 14 residues. The CDR3 sequence: CASSQLTENSPLHF.

This chain joins TRBV29-1 and TRBJ2-1; as DNA is missing, the TRBD1 call by TCRdb cannot be tested. This CDR3 region has 13 residues. CDR1 SQVTM and CDR2 ANQGSEA come from the germline V gene. The CDR3 protein is CSFDRGMDNEQFF.

The rearrangement joins TRBV27 to TRBJ2-7; TCRdb's assignment of TRBD2 cannot be checked, as there is no DNA. The CDR3 has 16 amino acids. The germline gives CDR1 MNHEY, CDR2 SMNVEV (reference sequence). The CDR3 spells CASSRRGVAGIYEQYF.

The rearrangement uses TRBV3-1 and TRBJ2-7; TCRdb indicates TRBD1, and absent DNA this call remains unverified. CDR3 length equals 14 residues. The V gene's germline CDR1 is LGHDT and CDR2 YNNKEL (reference sequence). The CDR3 protein is CASSIYRGRYEQYF.

The chain is built from TRBV7-8 and TRBJ2-1; the TRBD2 assignment by TCRdb is unverifiable without DNA. CDR3 size: 16 residues. Germline V CDR1 and CDR2: SGHVS, FQNEAQ. CDR3 in amino acids: CASSLMLVAGTNEQFF. Full variable domain (missing parts from reference TRBV7-8 and TRBJ2-1): GAGVSQSPRYKVAKRGQDVALRCDPISGHVSLFWYQQALGQGPEFLTYFQNEAQLDKSGLPSDRFFAERPEGSVSTLKIQRTQQEDSAVYLCASSLMLVAGTNEQFFGPGTRLTVL.

This rearrangement joins TRBV20-1 to TRBJ1-4; the D call of TRBD1 rests on TCRdb alone, since no DNA is present to check it. Germline V gene data show CDR1 as DFQATT and CDR2 as SNEGSKA (reference sequence). This CDR3 has 13 amino acids. The CDR3 region is CSASQGVPEKLFF.